Listed below are T cell receptor beta chains from one sample, sequenced in a study of CD8 T cells in ankylosing spondylitis. TCRdb redid the calling of the 5' RACE reads with MiXCR, one entry per CDR3 protein. The sample has about 750,000 distinct CDR3 sequences, under 20% seen once. Material for sequencing was blood, either unsorted or a sorted T cell fraction (not recorded which). Source of these receptors: a male donor with ankylosing spondylitis. Both conserved end residues are part of each CDR3. A D gene is named only where the DNA matches it firmly. The size entry is marked missing in some rows and otherwise reads once, few, many or a size class.

cdr3_nt	cdr3_aa	j_call	d_call	v_call	clone_size
TGTGCCAGCAGCCCTCATAGCGGGGGGCGCTACAATGAGCAGTTCTTC	CASSPHSGGRYNEQFF	TRBJ2-1	TRBD2	TRBV14	NA
TGCAGTGCTAGACGGGACAGGGGGAGGGAATTTAGCAATCAGCCCCAGCATTTT	CSARRDRGREFSNQPQHF	TRBJ1-5	TRBD1	TRBV20-1	few
TGTGCCAGCAGTTTGGGTTGGGGTTCCAACGAGCAGTACTTC	CASSLGWGSNEQYF	TRBJ2-7	NA	TRBV27	NA
TGTGCCAGCAGCTTAGACCAGGGGGTGCCGTACGAGCAGTACTTC	CASSLDQGVPYEQYF	TRBJ2-7	TRBD1	TRBV7-9	few
TGTGCCAGCAGCTTAGGGACAGTGAGGGACGGCTACACCTTC	CASSLGTVRDGYTF	TRBJ1-2	NA	TRBV7-9	NA
TGTGCCAGCAGCCCTTCTTCGACAGGTTCCAAAAACATTCAGTACTTC	CASSPSSTGSKNIQYF	TRBJ2-4	NA	TRBV7-2	NA
TGTGCCAGCAGCTTAGGGGGACAGGGGAGTAAGTTCTTC	CASSLGGQGSKFF	TRBJ2-1	TRBD1	TRBV7-9	NA
TGCAGTGCACCCCGGCAGGGTACTATGAACACTGAAGCTTTCTTT	CSAPRQGTMNTEAFF	TRBJ1-1	NA	TRBV20-1	NA
TGTGCCAGCAGCGCAATCGGCGGTACCTACGAGCAGTACTTC	CASSAIGGTYEQYF	TRBJ2-7	NA	TRBV7-6	few
TGTGCCAGCAGCAAAAGAGGGAGGAGTGGAAGAATCGGACAGGGCTACGAGCAGTACTTC	CASSKRGRSGRIGQGYEQYF	TRBJ2-7	NA	TRBV21-1	NA
TGTGCCAGCAGCCCTGACGACAGGGGGCTGGGGGACACCATATATTTT	CASSPDDRGLGDTIYF	TRBJ1-3	TRBD1	TRBV9	NA
TGTGCCAGCAGTTTTGAAAATTTTTGGGGGAGGGAGGACTATGGCTACACCTTC	CASSFENFWGREDYGYTF	TRBJ1-2	NA	TRBV12-3/TRBV12-4	NA
TGTGCCACCAGCAGGGAAGACAATCAGCCCCAGCATTTT	CATSREDNQPQHF	TRBJ1-5	NA	TRBV15	few
TGCGCCAGCAGCCAAAATGGAATAACTAATGAAAAACTGTTTTTT	CASSQNGITNEKLFF	TRBJ1-4	NA	TRBV4-1	NA
TGCAGCGTTCGGGACAGGGTCTTTAATGGCTACACCTTC	CSVRDRVFNGYTF	TRBJ1-2	TRBD1	TRBV29-1	few
TGTGCCAGCAGCGGGGGGACTAGCGGGAGGGATAGCTCCTACAATGAGCAGTTCTTC	CASSGGTSGRDSSYNEQFF	TRBJ2-1	TRBD2	TRBV7-3	few
TGTGCCAGCACGAGAGACAGCACAGATACGCAGTATTTT	CASTRDSTDTQYF	TRBJ2-3	NA	TRBV2	many
TGCAGCGGGGCCGGGGCCAGTGGGCAAGAGACCCAGTACTTC	CSGAGASGQETQYF	TRBJ2-5	NA	TRBV29-1	NA
TGTGCCAGCAGTCCTGGACTAGCGGGGGGAGGCAATGAGCAGTTCTTC	CASSPGLAGGGNEQFF	TRBJ2-1	TRBD2	TRBV12-3/TRBV12-4	many
TGTGCCTGGAGTGTACGGGACAGCTCCTACGAGCAGTACTTC	CAWSVRDSSYEQYF	TRBJ2-7	TRBD1	TRBV30	NA
TGTGCCAGCAGCCCCGGAAAGGGGAGCACTGAAGCTTTCTTT	CASSPGKGSTEAFF	TRBJ1-1	NA	TRBV7-9	NA
TGTGCCAGCACCATCAGGGAGTTAACCACCGGGGAGCTGTTTTTT	CASTIRELTTGELFF	TRBJ2-2	NA	TRBV7-2	NA